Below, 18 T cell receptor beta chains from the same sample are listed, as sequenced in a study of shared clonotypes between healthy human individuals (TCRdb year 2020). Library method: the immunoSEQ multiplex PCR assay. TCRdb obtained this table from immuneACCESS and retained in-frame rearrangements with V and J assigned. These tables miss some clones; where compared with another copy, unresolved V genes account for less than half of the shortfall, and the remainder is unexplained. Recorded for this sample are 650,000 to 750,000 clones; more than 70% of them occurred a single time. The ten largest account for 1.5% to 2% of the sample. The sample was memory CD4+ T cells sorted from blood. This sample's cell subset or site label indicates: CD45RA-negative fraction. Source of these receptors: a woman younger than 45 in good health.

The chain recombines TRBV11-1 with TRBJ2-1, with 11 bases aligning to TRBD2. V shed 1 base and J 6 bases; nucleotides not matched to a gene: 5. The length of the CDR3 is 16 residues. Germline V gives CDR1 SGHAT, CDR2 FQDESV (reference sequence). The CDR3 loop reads CASSLEDSGRGNEQFF. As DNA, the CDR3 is TGTGCCAGCAGCTTAGAGGATAGCGGGAGGGGCAATGAGCAGTTCTTC.

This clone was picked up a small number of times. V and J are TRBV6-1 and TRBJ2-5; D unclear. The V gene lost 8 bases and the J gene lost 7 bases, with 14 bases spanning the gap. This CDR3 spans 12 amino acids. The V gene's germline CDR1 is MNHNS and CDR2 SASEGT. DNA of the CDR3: TGTGCCAGCCGAAAATTAAGTCCGACCCAGTACTTC. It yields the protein CASRKLSPTQYF.

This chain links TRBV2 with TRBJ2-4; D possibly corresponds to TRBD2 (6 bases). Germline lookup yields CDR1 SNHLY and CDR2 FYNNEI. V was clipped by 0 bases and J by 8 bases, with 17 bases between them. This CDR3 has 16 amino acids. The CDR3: CASSEARSNGEDIQYF. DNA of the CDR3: TGTGCCAGCAGTGAAGCGCGGAGTAATGGGGAGGACATTCAGTACTTC. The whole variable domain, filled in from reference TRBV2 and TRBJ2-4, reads EPEVTQTPSHQVTQMGQEVILRCVPISNHLYFYWYRQILGQKVEFLVSFYNNEISEKSEIFDDQFSVERPDGSNFTLKIRSTKLEDSAMYFCASSEARSNGEDIQYFGAGTRLSVL.

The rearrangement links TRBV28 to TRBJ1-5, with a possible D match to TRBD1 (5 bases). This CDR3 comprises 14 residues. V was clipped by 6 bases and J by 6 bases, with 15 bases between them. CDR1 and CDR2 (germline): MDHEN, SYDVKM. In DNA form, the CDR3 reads TGTGCCAGCAGCGCCCGGGGGAAGGGTCAGCCCCAGCATTTT. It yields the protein CASSARGKGQPQHF. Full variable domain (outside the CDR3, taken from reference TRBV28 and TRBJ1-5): DVKVTQSSRYLVKRTGEKVFLECVQDMDHENMFWYRQDPGLGLRLIYFSYDVKMKEKGDIPEGYSVSREKKERFSLILESASTNQTSMYLCASSARGKGQPQHFGDGTRLSIL.

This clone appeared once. Written as DNA, the CDR3 is TGTGCCAGCAGCCAGGTGGAGCAATACGCAGATACGCAGTATTTT. The encoded protein is CASSQVEQYADTQYF. The chain is built from TRBV6-5 and TRBJ2-3; D uncertain. The V and J ends lost 6 bases and 4 bases respectively, with 17 bases between them. The germline V gene encodes CDR1 MNHEY and CDR2 SVGAGI. This CDR3 is built from 15 residues.

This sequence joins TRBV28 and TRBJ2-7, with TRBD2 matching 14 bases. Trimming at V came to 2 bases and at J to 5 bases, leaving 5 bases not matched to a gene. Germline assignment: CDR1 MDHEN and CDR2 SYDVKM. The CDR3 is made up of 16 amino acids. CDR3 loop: CASSLPTSGRAHEQYF. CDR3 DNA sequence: TGTGCCAGCAGTTTACCGACTAGCGGGAGGGCCCACGAGCAGTACTTC.

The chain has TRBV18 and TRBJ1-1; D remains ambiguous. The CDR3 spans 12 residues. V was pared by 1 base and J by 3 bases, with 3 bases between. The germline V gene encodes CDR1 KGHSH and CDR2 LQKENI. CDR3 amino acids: CASSPQHTEAFF. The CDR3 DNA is TGTGCCAGCTCACCACAGCACACTGAAGCTTTCTTT.

The CDR3 sequence is CASSFESQGTEAFF. The CDR3 nucleotides are TGCGCCAGCAGCTTCGAATCACAGGGAACTGAAGCTTTCTTT. The V call is TRBV5-1, the J call TRBJ1-1; TRBD1 might be the D (6 bases). Trimming left V 2 bases short and J 5 bases short, with 13 bases between. The CDR3 sequence is 14 residues long. In germline, CDR1 is SGHRS, CDR2 YFSETQ.

This CDR3 reads CAAGGGRDVRETQYF. The CDR3 coding sequence is TGTGCCGCCGGGGGCGGGAGGGACGTTCGAGAGACCCAGTACTTC. The chain uses TRBV5-4 and TRBJ2-5; 9 bases match TRBD2. J gave up 4 bases and V 10 bases, and 14 bases lay outside the gene matches. Germline V gives CDR1 SGHNT, CDR2 YYREEE (reference sequence). The CDR3 consists of 15 residues.

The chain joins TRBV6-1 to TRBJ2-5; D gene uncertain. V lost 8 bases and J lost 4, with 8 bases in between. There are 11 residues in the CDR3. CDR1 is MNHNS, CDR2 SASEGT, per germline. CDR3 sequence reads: CASEPLETQYF. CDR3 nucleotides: TGTGCCAGCGAACCCCTAGAGACCCAGTACTTC.

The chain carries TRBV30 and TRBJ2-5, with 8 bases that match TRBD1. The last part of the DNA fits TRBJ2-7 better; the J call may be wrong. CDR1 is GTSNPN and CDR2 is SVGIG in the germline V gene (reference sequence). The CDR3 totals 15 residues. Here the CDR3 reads CAWSNPGQVTYEQYF. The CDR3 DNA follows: TGTGCCTGGAGCAATCCGGGACAGGTAACCTACGAGCAGTACTTC.

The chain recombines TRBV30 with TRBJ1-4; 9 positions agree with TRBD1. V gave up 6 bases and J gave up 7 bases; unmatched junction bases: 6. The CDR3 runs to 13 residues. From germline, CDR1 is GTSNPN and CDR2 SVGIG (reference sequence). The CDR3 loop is CACETGGVEKLFF. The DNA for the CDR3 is TGTGCCTGCGAGACAGGGGGTGTTGAAAAACTGTTTTTT.

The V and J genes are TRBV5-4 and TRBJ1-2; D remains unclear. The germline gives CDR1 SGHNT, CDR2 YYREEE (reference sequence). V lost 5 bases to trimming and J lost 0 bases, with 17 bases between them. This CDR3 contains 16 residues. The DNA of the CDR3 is TGTGCCAGCAGAATGGGCCCCCGGGGATCTAACTATGGCTACACCTTC. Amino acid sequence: CASRMGPRGSNYGYTF.

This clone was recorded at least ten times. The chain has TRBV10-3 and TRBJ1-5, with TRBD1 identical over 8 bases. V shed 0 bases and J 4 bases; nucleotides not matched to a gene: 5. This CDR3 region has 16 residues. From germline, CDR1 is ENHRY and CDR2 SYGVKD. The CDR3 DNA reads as TGTGCCATCAGTGAGTCAACAGGGGGAACGAATCAGCCCCAGCATTTT. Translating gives CAISESTGGTNQPQHF.

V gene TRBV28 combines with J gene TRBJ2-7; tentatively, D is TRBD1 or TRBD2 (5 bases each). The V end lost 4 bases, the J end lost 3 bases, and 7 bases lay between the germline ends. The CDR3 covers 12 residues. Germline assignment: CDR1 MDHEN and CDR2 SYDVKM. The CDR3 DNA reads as TGTGCCAGCAGTTCGAGGGGCTACGAGCAGTACTTC. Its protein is CASSSRGYEQYF.

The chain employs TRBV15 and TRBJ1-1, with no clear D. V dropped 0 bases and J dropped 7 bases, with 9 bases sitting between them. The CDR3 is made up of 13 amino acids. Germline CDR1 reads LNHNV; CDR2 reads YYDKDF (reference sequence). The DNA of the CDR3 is TGTGCCACCAGCAGAGATAAATCCTTTGAAGCTTTCTTT. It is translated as CATSRDKSFEAFF.

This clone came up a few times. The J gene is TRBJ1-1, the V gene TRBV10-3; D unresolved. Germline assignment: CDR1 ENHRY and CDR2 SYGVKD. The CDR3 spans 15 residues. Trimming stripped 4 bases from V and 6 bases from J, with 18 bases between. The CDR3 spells CAISATTGRIPEAFF. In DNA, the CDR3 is TGTGCCATCAGTGCCACCACCGGACGGATTCCTGAAGCTTTCTTT.

This CDR3 reads CASSWGPNQPQHF. The CDR3 bases are TGTGCCAGCAGTTGGGGGCCCAATCAGCCCCAGCATTTT. The chain uses TRBV6-5 and TRBJ1-5, with a tentative D call TRBD1 (6 bases). V lost 4 bases, J lost 3 bases, and 7 bases lay in between. The CDR3 is 13 residues long. CDR1 is MNHEY and CDR2 is SVGAGI in the germline V gene.